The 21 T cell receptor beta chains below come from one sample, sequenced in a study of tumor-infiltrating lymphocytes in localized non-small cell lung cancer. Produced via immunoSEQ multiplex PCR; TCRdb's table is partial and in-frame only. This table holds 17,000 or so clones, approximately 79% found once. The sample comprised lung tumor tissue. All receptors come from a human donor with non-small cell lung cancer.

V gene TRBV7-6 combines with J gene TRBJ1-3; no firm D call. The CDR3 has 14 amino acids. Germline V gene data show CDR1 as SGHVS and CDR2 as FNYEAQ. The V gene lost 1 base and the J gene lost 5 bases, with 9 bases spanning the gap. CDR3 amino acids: CASSLGTDRNTIYF. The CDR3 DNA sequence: TGTGCCAGCAGCTTAGGTACAGATAGAAACACCATATATTTT.

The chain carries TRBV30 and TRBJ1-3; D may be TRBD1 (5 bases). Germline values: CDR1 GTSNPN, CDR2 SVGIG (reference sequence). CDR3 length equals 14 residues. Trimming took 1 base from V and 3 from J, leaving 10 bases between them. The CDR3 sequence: CAWSAGEGGNTIYF. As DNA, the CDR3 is TGTGCCTGGAGTGCGGGGGAAGGTGGAAACACCATATATTTT.

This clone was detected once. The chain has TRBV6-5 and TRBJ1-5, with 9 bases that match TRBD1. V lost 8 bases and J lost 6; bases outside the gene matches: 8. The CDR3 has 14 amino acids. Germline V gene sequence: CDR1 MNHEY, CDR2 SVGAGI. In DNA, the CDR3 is TGTGCCAGCCCCACAGGGGGCGAGAGTCAGCCCCAGCATTTT. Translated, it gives CASPTGGESQPQHF.

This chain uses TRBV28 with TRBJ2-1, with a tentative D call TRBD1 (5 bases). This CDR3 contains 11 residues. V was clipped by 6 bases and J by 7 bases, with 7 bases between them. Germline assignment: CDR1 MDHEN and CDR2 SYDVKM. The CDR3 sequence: CASSHRNEQFF. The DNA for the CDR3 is TGTGCCAGCAGCCACAGGAATGAGCAGTTCTTC.

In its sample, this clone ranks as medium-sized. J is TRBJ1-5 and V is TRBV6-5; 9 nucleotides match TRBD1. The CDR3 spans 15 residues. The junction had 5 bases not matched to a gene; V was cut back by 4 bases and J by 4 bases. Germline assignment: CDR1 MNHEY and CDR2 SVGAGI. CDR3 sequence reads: CASSSMDRGNQPQHF. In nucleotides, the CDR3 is TGTGCCAGCAGTTCCATGGACAGGGGAAATCAGCCCCAGCATTTT.

This CDR3 is CASTPGYSTDTQYF. The CDR3 nucleotides read TGTGCCAGTACGCCAGGGTACAGCACAGATACGCAGTATTTT. The chain uses TRBV7-2 and TRBJ2-3; tentatively, D is TRBD1 (5 bases). This CDR3 has 14 residues. Germline-derived CDR1 and CDR2 are SGHTA and FQGNSA. V lost 9 bases and J lost 0, with 13 bases in between.

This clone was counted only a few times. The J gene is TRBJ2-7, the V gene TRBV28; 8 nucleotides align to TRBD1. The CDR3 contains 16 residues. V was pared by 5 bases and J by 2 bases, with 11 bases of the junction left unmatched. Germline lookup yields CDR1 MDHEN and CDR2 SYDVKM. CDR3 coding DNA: TGTGCCAGCAGTACTACCCGACAGGGGCCAACCTACGAGCAGTACTTC. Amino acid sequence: CASSTTRQGPTYEQYF.

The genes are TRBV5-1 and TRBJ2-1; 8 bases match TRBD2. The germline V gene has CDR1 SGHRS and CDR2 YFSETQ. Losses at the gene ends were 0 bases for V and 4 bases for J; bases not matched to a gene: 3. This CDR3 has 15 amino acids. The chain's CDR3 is CASSLEAGGYNEQFF. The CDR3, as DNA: TGCGCCAGCAGCTTGGAGGCGGGAGGATACAATGAGCAGTTCTTC.

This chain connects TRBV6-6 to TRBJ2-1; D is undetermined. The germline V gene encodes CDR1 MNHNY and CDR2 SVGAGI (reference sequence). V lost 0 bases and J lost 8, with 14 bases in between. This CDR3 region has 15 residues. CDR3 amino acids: CASSYSQKMGHEQFF. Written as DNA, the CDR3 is TGTGCCAGCAGTTACTCTCAGAAGATGGGCCATGAGCAGTTCTTC.

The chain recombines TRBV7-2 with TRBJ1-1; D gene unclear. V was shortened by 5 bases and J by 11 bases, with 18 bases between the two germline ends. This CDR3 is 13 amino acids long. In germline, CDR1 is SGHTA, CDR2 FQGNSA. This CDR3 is CASSRENGQPAFF. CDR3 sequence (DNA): TGTGCCAGCAGCCGAGAAAATGGGCAGCCTGCTTTCTTT.

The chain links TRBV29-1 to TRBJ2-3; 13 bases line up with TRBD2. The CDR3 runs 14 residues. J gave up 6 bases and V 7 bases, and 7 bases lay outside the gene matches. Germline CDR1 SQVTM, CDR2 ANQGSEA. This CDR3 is CSGAGLAGVDTQYF. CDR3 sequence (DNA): TGCAGCGGTGCCGGACTAGCGGGAGTGGATACGCAGTATTTT.

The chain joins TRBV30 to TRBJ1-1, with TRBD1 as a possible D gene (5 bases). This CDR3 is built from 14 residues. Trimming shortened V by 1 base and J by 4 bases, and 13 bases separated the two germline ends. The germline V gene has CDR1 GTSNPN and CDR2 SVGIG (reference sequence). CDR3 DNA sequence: TGTGCCTGGAGTGCGGGGGGTGGTGTCACTGAAGCTTTCTTT. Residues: CAWSAGGGVTEAFF.

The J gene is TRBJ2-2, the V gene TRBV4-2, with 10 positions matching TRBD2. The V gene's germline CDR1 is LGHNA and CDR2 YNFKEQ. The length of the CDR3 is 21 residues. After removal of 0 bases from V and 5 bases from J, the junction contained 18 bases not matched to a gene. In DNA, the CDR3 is TGTGCCAGCAGCCAAGATCTGAGCGGGAGGGCCGTATCAGAGGTTACCGGGGAGCTGTTTTTT. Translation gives CASSQDLSGRAVSEVTGELFF.

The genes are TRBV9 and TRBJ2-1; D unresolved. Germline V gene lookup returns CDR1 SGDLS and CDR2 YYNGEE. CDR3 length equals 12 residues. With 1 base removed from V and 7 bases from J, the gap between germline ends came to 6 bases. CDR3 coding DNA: TGTGCCAGCAGCGTATTTCAGAATGAGCAGTTCTTC. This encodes CASSVFQNEQFF.

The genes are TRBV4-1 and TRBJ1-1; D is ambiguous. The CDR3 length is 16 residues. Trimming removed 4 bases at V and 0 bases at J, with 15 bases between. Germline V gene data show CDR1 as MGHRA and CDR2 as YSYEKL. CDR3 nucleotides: TGCGCCAGCAGCCCAAGGGCGGTACTCCTGAACACTGAAGCTTTCTTT. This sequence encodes CASSPRAVLLNTEAFF.

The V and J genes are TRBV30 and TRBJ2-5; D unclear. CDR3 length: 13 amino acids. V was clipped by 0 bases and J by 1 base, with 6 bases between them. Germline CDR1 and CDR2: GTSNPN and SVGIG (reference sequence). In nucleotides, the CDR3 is TGTGCCTGGAGTGTTAGCACCCAAGAGACCCAGTACTTC. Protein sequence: CAWSVSTQETQYF.

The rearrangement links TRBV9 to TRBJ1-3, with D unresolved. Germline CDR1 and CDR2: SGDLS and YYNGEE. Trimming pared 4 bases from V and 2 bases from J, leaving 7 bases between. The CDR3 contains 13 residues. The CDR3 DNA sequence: TGTGCCAGCAGCCAAGCAGCTGGAAACACCATATATTTT. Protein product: CASSQAAGNTIYF.

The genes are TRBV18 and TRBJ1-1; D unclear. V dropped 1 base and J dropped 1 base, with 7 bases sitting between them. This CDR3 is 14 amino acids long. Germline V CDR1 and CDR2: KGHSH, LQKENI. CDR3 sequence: CASSPLTENTEAFF. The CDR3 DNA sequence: TGTGCCAGCTCACCACTTACAGAGAACACTGAAGCTTTCTTT.

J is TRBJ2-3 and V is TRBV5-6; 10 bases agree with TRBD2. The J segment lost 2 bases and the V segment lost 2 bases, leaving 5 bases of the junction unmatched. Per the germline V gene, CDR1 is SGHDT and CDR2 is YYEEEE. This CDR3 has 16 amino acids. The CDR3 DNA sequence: TGTGCCAGCAGCTTCGGAAGCGGGAGGGCCACAGATACGCAGTATTTT. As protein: CASSFGSGRATDTQYF.

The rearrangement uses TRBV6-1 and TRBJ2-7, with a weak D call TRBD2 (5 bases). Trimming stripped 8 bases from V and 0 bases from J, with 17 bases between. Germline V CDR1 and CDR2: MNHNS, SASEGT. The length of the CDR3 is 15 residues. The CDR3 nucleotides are TGTGCCAGCCGGCCTTTTAGCGACCTCTCCTACGAGCAGTACTTC. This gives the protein CASRPFSDLSYEQYF.

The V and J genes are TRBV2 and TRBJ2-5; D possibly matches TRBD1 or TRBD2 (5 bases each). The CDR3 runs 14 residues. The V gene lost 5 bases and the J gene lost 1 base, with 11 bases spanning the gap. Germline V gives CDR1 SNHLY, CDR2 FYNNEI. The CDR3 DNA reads TGTGCCAGCAGTTTCCTCGGGACCCAAGAGACCCAGTACTTC. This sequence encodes CASSFLGTQETQYF.